This T cell receptor beta chain derives from a study of technical replicates of blood from a few donors. TCRdb keeps only in-frame clones here, not all; method: immunoSEQ multiplex PCR. The sample carries around 90,000 clones, 94% recorded once. Germline loops: CDR1 LGHNA, CDR2 YSLEER. V was clipped by 4 bases and J by 2 bases; unmatched bases: 10. This CDR3 comprises 16 residues. This TCR came from a human donor in good health. This chain uses TRBV4-3 with TRBJ2-7, with 8 bases identical to TRBD1. Material: T cells isolated from PBMCs. The CDR3 sequence is CASSPIKQGDPYEQYF. In DNA, the CDR3 is TGCGCCAGCAGCCCGATTAAACAGGGGGACCCCTACGAGCAGTACTTC.